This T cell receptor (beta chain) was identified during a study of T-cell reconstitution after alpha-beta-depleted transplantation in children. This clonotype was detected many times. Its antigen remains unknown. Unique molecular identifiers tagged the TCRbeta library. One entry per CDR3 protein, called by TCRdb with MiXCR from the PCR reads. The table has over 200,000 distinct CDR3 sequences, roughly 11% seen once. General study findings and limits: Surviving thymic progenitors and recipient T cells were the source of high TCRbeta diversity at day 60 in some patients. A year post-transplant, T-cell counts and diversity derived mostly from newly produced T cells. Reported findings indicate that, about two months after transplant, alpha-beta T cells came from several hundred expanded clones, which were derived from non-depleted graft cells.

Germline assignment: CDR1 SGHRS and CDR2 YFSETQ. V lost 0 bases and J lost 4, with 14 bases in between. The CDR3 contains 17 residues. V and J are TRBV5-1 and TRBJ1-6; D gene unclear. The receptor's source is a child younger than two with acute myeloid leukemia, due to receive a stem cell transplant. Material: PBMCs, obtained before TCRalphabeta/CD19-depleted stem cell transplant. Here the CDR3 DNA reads TGCGCCAGCAGCTTGGGAAGTCAGTCCTCATATAATTCACCCCTCCACTTT. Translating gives CASSLGSQSSYNSPLHF. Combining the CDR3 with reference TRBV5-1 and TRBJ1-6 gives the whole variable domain KAGVTQTPRYLIKTRGQQVTLSCSPISGHRSVSWYQQTPGQGLQFLFEYFSETQRNKGNFPGRFSGRQFSNSRSEMNVSTLELGDSALYLCASSLGSQSSYNSPLHFGNGTRLTVT.